This T cell receptor (beta chain) was identified during a study of cytomegalovirus exposure and HLA in healthy donors (dated by TCRdb to about 2017). Turning to the overall study: According to a later analysis, the roughly 120 validation repertoires were produced on the same platform as the roughly 600 repertoires of the first cohort. The study aimed to test whether signatures of past pathogen exposure could be identified by cataloging public T cell receptors. Along with the roughly 700-subject first cohort, a separate validation cohort of over 90 different subjects was used. To predict cytomegalovirus infection status, the study combined high-throughput TCR immunosequencing, statistical association of individual TCRs with disease status, and machine learning.

The library was obtained by the immunoSEQ multiplex PCR assay. The paper's data handling went like this. A statistical classification framework was developed to diagnose cytomegalovirus status using the catalog of TCR beta chain sequences. TCRdb obtained this table from immuneACCESS and retained in-frame rearrangements with V and J assigned. These tables miss some clones; where compared with another copy, unresolved V genes account for less than half of the shortfall, and the remainder is unexplained. That table is the source of V, J and clone size, and D and trimming were worked out from the DNA. A total of 350,000 or so clones appear in this sample, 86% of them only once. The ten biggest clones cover 0.75% to 0.85% of the sample. A remark on this clone: Its cognate antigen has yet to be identified. No base quality information exists; no much larger clone differs at one position.

General conclusions and limits of the study: Subsequent analysis determined that TCRs grouped into clusters in the first cohort also showed a tendency toward co-occurrence across the approximately 120 validation repertoires, and approximately 94% of cluster scores exceeded 0. All 120 or so repertoires were used to score co-occurrence in the validation cohort in a later analysis, because that analysis had no HLA typing for the cohort. The authors suggested that the approach could potentially be extended to other disease states and immunological phenotypes. In vitro tests confirmed that a few of the cytomegalovirus-associated TCR beta chains recognize cytomegalovirus antigens. Most TCR sequences were seen in very few donors, while some public TCRs were found in many individuals. The study gave a list of 150 to 200 TCR beta chains associated with cytomegalovirus. The classifier was reported to diagnose cytomegalovirus status with high specificity and sensitivity in both the original cohort and the validation cohort.

The CDR3 starts with the cysteine, ends with the phenylalanine, and has 15 residues. Only the CDR3 DNA stays, 45 bases, in frame from base 1. As encoded in the germline V gene, CDR1 is MDHEN while CDR2 is SYDVKM. Trimmed from V: 0 bases; trimmed from J: 8 bases; junction bases lacking a gene match: 5. The donors belonged to the validation cohort of 120 subjects, which was separate from the approximately 700-subject first cohort. This chain is built from TRBV28 and TRBJ1-2; TRBD1 agrees with 11 junctional bases. The sequence was obtained from a woman between 18 and 29 years old in good health and CMV-seronegative. The sequencing input was PBMCs. Here is the DNA: TGTGCCAGCAGTTTATGGGGACAGGGGGTGGGAGGCTACACCTTC. It specifies CASSLWGQGVGGYTF.